A single sample is the source of the 32 T cell receptor beta chains below, sequenced in a study of blood T cell repertoires in COVID-19. The repertoire was sequenced with immunoSEQ multiplex PCR; TCRdb's copy has only in-frame clones and lacks some. The table shows about 250,000 clones, with 82% occurring only once. Source material: peripheral blood. Receptors were obtained from a woman aged 65 to 85 with acute or convalescent COVID-19.

Concerning this clone: Other nucleotide sequences from this sample produce the same CDR3. The chain couples TRBV2 to TRBJ1-3; D gene unclear. CDR3 length: 13 amino acids. CDR1 and CDR2 from the germline V gene are SNHLY and FYNNEI. The germline V and J ends were trimmed by 7 bases and 0 bases, with 7 bases remaining between them. The DNA of the CDR3 is TGTGCCAGCACTCGGGACTCTGGAAACACCATATATTTT. Its protein product is CASTRDSGNTIYF.

The rearrangement uses TRBV6-5 and TRBJ1-1, with D maybe TRBD1 (5 bases). CDR1 and CDR2 (germline): MNHEY, SVGAGI. This CDR3 region has 16 residues. With 2 bases removed from V and 3 bases from J, the gap between germline ends came to 16 bases. In DNA, the CDR3 is TGTGCCAGCAGTTACGGACCCTTATTCAGGGACACTGAAGCTTTCTTT. It yields the protein CASSYGPLFRDTEAFF.

The chain carries TRBV5-1 and TRBJ2-3; D gene uncertain. Germline values: CDR1 SGHRS, CDR2 YFSETQ. V lost 0 bases and J lost 7, with 9 bases in between. The CDR3 is 13 residues long. The CDR3, as DNA: TGCGCCAGCAGCTTGGAGAGAGCCAATACGCAGTATTTT. This gives the protein CASSLERANTQYF. Based on the CDR3 plus reference TRBV5-1 and TRBJ2-3, the full variable domain is KAGVTQTPRYLIKTRGQQVTLSCSPISGHRSVSWYQQTPGQGLQFLFEYFSETQRNKGNFPGRFSGRQFSNSRSEMNVSTLELGDSALYLCASSLERANTQYFGPGTRLTVL.

V usage is TRBV21-1 and J usage is TRBJ2-5; no DNA check was done on the table's D call, TRBD1. TRBV21-1 is described as a pseudogene. The CDR3 length is 13 residues. The DNA for the CDR3 is TGTGCCAGCAGCACAGGAACCCAAGAGACCCAGTACTTC. Translated, it gives CASSTGTQETQYF.

The chain recombines TRBV7-2 with TRBJ2-7; possible D gene TRBD1, 5 bases. V gave up 4 bases and J gave up 2 bases, with 21 bases separating them. The CDR3 length is 17 residues. Germline lookup yields CDR1 SGHTA and CDR2 FQGNSA. The CDR3 sequence is CASSSIGAYRKTYEQYF. The CDR3 DNA is TGTGCCAGCAGCTCTATCGGAGCCTACAGGAAAACCTACGAGCAGTACTTC.

The CDR3: CASSPSRVDNEQFF. The CDR3 region has the DNA TGTGCCAGCAGCCCATCTCGGGTGGACAATGAGCAGTTCTTC. The chain is built from TRBV7-9 and TRBJ2-1, with D hard to call. The CDR3 is made up of 14 amino acids. Germline loops: CDR1 SEHNR, CDR2 FQNEAQ (reference sequence). V was cut by 5 bases and J by 5 bases, with 13 bases left in between.

The CDR3 region has the DNA TGCAGTGCTAGTACAGGGTCACAAGATACGCAGTATTTT. The encoded protein is CSASTGSQDTQYF. The chain links TRBV20-1 to TRBJ2-3; tentatively, D is TRBD1 (6 bases). Trimming removed 3 bases at V and 5 bases at J, with 12 bases between. Germline assignment: CDR1 DFQATT and CDR2 SNEGSKA (reference sequence). The CDR3 contains 13 residues.

The chain joins TRBV11-2 to TRBJ1-3; the D is unclear. The CDR3 has 11 amino acids. Germline lookup yields CDR1 SGHAT and CDR2 FQNNGV. Trimming removed 5 bases from V and 8 bases from J, with 7 bases in between. The CDR3: CASSPGYTIYF. In DNA, the CDR3 is TGTGCCAGCAGCCCGGGGTACACCATATATTTT.

The J gene is TRBJ1-4, the V gene TRBV18, with a weak D call TRBD1 (6 bases). In germline, CDR1 is KGHSH, CDR2 LQKENI. This CDR3 has 14 residues. Trimming took 0 bases from V and 7 from J, leaving 9 bases between them. CDR3 region: CASSPPGGPEKLFF. CDR3 in DNA: TGTGCCAGCTCACCACCAGGGGGACCTGAAAAACTGTTTTTT.

The chain carries TRBV7-2 and TRBJ2-7; D possibly corresponds to TRBD1 (6 bases). CDR1 is SGHTA and CDR2 is FQGNSA in the germline V gene. This CDR3 contains 14 residues. V lost 5 bases to trimming and J lost 5 bases, with 16 bases between them. Here the CDR3 reads CASSGRGGANEQYF. CDR3 bases: TGTGCCAGCAGCGGCCGTGGGGGCGCCAACGAGCAGTACTTC.

J is TRBJ2-7 and V is TRBV27; 14 bases fit TRBD2. Losses at the gene ends were 4 bases for V and 5 bases for J; bases not matched to a gene: 7. The CDR3 spans 16 residues. Germline-derived CDR1 and CDR2 are MNHEY and SMNVEV (reference sequence). The CDR3 DNA reads TGTGCCAGCAGTTCCCGACTAGCGGGGGGGCCGAACGAGCAGTACTTC. Translation: CASSSRLAGGPNEQYF.

The V and J genes are TRBV19 and TRBJ1-5; 9 bases match TRBD1. Germline CDR1 LNHDA, CDR2 SQIVND (reference sequence). Germline trimming cut 6 bases from V and 9 bases from J; bases unmatched to any gene: 6. The CDR3 covers 13 residues. The CDR3 nucleotides read TGTGCCAGTAGCAGGGACAGGGTTCCGCCCCAGCATTTT. Protein product: CASSRDRVPPQHF.

The gene calls are TRBV5-1 and TRBJ1-2; 7 bases line up with TRBD1. The CDR3 consists of 14 residues. CDR1 SGHRS and CDR2 YFSETQ come from the germline V gene. V shed 5 bases and J 4 bases; nucleotides not matched to a gene: 8. In nucleotides, the CDR3 is TGCGCCAGCAGACCATCGGGACAGACCTATGGCTACACCTTC. It translates to CASRPSGQTYGYTF.

This clone was seen just once. The chain is built from TRBV27 and TRBJ1-2, with 10 positions matching TRBD1. V dropped 3 bases and J dropped 8; count of bases not matched to a gene: 3. Germline V gene data show CDR1 as MNHEY and CDR2 as SMNVEV (reference sequence). This CDR3 has 13 residues. CDR3 protein: CASSFRDRGGYTF. DNA of the CDR3: TGTGCCAGCAGTTTCCGGGACAGGGGAGGCTACACCTTC.

This rearrangement joins TRBV5-1 to TRBJ2-1, with 7 nucleotides matching TRBD2. This CDR3 contains 15 residues. Germline-derived CDR1 and CDR2 are SGHRS and YFSETQ. With V trimmed by 4 bases and J by 5 bases, 9 bases remained unmatched. Here the CDR3 reads CASSPGGSGDNEQFF. Here the CDR3 DNA reads TGCGCCAGCAGCCCCGGGGGGAGCGGGGACAATGAGCAGTTCTTC.

The chain uses TRBV7-8 and TRBJ1-1; D uncertain. CDR1 SGHVS and CDR2 FQNEAQ come from the germline V gene. This CDR3 has 14 residues. The V gene lost 1 base and the J gene lost 5 bases, with 11 bases spanning the gap. The CDR3 nucleotides read TGTGCCAGCAGCTTAGACCTAGCGGGGACTGAAGCTTTCTTT. Translation: CASSLDLAGTEAFF.

This CDR3 is CATSRSRDRNEKLFF. The CDR3 DNA is TGTGCCACCAGCAGGTCCCGGGACAGGAATGAAAAACTGTTTTTT. The chain recombines TRBV15 with TRBJ1-4; 8 nucleotides line up with TRBD1. The junction had 5 bases not matched to a gene; V was cut back by 3 bases and J by 5 bases. Looked up from germline, CDR1 is LNHNV and CDR2 is YYDKDF (reference sequence). This CDR3 is 15 amino acids long.

This clone was seen a single time. The chain employs TRBV6-5 and TRBJ1-3; the D gene is possibly TRBD1 (5 bases). Germline values: CDR1 MNHEY, CDR2 SVGAGI. V lost 4 bases and J 1 base, leaving 11 bases between the germline ends. This CDR3 spans 15 amino acids. The CDR3 coding sequence is TGTGCCAGCAGTTCCCTCTCAGGGTCTGGAAACACCATATATTTT. Its protein is CASSSLSGSGNTIYF.

The chain has TRBV18 and TRBJ1-3; D perhaps matches TRBD1 (5 bases). The CDR3 runs 18 residues. With 0 bases removed from V and 0 bases from J, the gap between germline ends came to 15 bases. Germline CDR1 and CDR2: KGHSH and LQKENI. The CDR3 DNA sequence: TGTGCCAGCTCACCACCCGTTGGGGCGCGGGGCTCTGGAAACACCATATATTTT. Translated, it gives CASSPPVGARGSGNTIYF.

V gene TRBV6-2 or TRBV6-3 combines with J gene TRBJ1-2; D not certain. V was pared by 2 bases and J by 8 bases, with 18 bases between. The CDR3 spans 15 residues. Germline CDR1 is MNHEY and CDR2 is SVGEGT. The CDR3 sequence is CASSYRVPVEGGYTF. CDR3 coding DNA: TGTGCCAGCAGTTACCGGGTCCCAGTGGAAGGAGGCTACACCTTC.

V usage is TRBV7-9 and J usage is TRBJ1-6; 9 positions match TRBD1. The germline V gene has CDR1 SEHNR and CDR2 FQNEAQ (reference sequence). Trimming took 2 bases from V and 10 from J; bases not matched to a gene: 9. The CDR3 length is 16 residues. The CDR3, as DNA: TGTGCCAGCAGCTTACCACCGGGACAGGGAGGATCACCCCTCCACTTT. Translation: CASSLPPGQGGSPLHF.

V is TRBV30 and J is TRBJ2-5; a possible D gene is TRBD2 (5 bases). Trimming pared 0 bases from V and 1 base from J, leaving 9 bases between. CDR3 length: 14 residues. CDR1 GTSNPN and CDR2 SVGIG come from the germline V gene (reference sequence). The CDR3 nucleotides are TGTGCCTGGAGTGTACTCGGGATCCAAGAGACCCAGTACTTC. Translated: CAWSVLGIQETQYF. Full variable domain (remainder filled in from reference TRBV30 and TRBJ2-5): SQTIHQWPATLVQPVGSPLSLECTVEGTSNPNLYWYRQAAGRGLQLLFYSVGIGQISSEVPQNLSASRPQDRQFILSSKKLLLSDSGFYLCAWSVLGIQETQYFGPGTRLLVL.

The J gene is TRBJ1-2, the V gene TRBV19, with 7 bases that match TRBD1. CDR1 is LNHDA, CDR2 SQIVND, per germline (reference sequence). The CDR3 contains 16 residues. Trimming took 4 bases from V and 0 from J; bases not matched to a gene: 8. CDR3 amino acids: CASSTGTADSNYGYTF. The CDR3 DNA is TGTGCCAGTAGTACTGGGACAGCCGATTCTAACTATGGCTACACCTTC. Complete variable domain (other parts from reference TRBV19 and TRBJ1-2): DGGITQSPKYLFRKEGQNVTLSCEQNLNHDAMYWYRQDPGQGLRLIYYSQIVNDFQKGDIAEGYSVSREKKESFPLTVTSAQKNPTAFYLCASSTGTADSNYGYTFGSGTRLTVV.

In this sample, this clone turned up once. The V and J genes are TRBV30 and TRBJ1-1; 10 positions agree with TRBD1. The CDR3 is made up of 16 amino acids. Trimming at V came to 3 bases and at J to 1 base, leaving 8 bases not matched to a gene. Germline loops: CDR1 GTSNPN, CDR2 SVGIG (reference sequence). The CDR3 protein is CAWRQGTGARNTEAFF. CDR3 nucleotide sequence: TGTGCCTGGAGGCAAGGGACAGGGGCCAGGAACACTGAAGCTTTCTTT.

This clone was observed a handful of times. Additional DNA sequences in this sample encode the identical CDR3. The chain employs TRBV6-5 and TRBJ1-5, with 9 bases identical to TRBD1. Germline-derived CDR1 and CDR2 are MNHEY and SVGAGI. V dropped 4 bases and J dropped 4; count of bases not matched to a gene: 2. This CDR3 has 14 amino acids. The CDR3, as DNA: TGTGCCAGCAGTTCCGGACAGGGGAATCAGCCCCAGCATTTT. This translates into CASSSGQGNQPQHF.

The rearrangement joins TRBV11-2 to TRBJ1-2, with TRBD1 matching 10 bases. V shed 0 bases and J 7 bases; nucleotides not matched to a gene: 11. The length of the CDR3 is 17 residues. Germline values: CDR1 SGHAT, CDR2 FQNNGV. For the CDR3, the DNA is TGTGCCAGCAGCTTAGACCCCCCCGGGACAGGGGTAGGTGGCTACACCTTC. It codes for CASSLDPPGTGVGGYTF.

The chain has TRBV19 and TRBJ2-7; 7 bases line up with TRBD1. In germline, CDR1 is LNHDA, CDR2 SQIVND (reference sequence). The length of the CDR3 is 15 residues. The V segment lost 4 bases and the J segment 4 bases; nucleotides outside the gene matches: 10. The CDR3 bases are TGTGCCAGTAGTAGCCACAGGGGTCGTCGGTACGAGCAGTACTTC. Translated: CASSSHRGRRYEQYF.

This clone was seen just once. The same CDR3 can be traced to other DNA sequences in this sample. CDR3 coding DNA: TGTGCCAGCAGCCGACAGGGGAGCTATGGCTACACCTTC. Its translation is CASSRQGSYGYTF. The chain combines TRBV12-3 or TRBV12-4 with TRBJ1-2; the match to TRBD1 covers 8 bases. V was clipped by 6 bases and J by 4 bases; unmatched bases: 4. The CDR3 length is 13 residues.

The V call is TRBV28, the J call TRBJ1-3, with TRBD1 identical over 7 bases. Trimming at V came to 7 bases and at J to 4 bases, leaving 16 bases not matched to a gene. Germline V gives CDR1 MDHEN, CDR2 SYDVKM. The CDR3 runs to 17 residues. This CDR3 is CASKTSPGAGGGNTIYF. CDR3 in DNA: TGTGCCAGCAAAACCTCTCCCGGGGCAGGGGGAGGAAACACCATATATTTT.

This chain joins TRBV7-2 and TRBJ2-3; D call uncertain. V lost 1 base and J lost 0, with 5 bases in between. From germline, CDR1 is SGHTA and CDR2 FQGNSA. The CDR3 contains 14 residues. The CDR3 here is CASSLVQSTDTQYF. Here the CDR3 DNA reads TGTGCCAGCAGCTTAGTCCAAAGCACAGATACGCAGTATTTT.

This clone was seen a single time. The genes are TRBV24-1 and TRBJ1-6; tentative D call: TRBD1 (6 bases). V gave up 0 bases and J gave up 10 bases, with 9 bases separating them. In germline, CDR1 is KGHDR, CDR2 SFDVKD. The CDR3 sequence is 14 residues long. The CDR3 DNA sequence: TGTGCCACCAGTGATTTGGGACAGTTATCACCCCTCCACTTT. Amino acid sequence: CATSDLGQLSPLHF.

V usage is TRBV4-2 and J usage is TRBJ1-4, with D maybe TRBD1 (6 bases). Per the germline V gene, CDR1 is LGHNA and CDR2 is YNFKEQ. V was clipped by 0 bases and J by 2 bases, with 16 bases between them. This CDR3 contains 18 residues. CDR3 residues: CASSQDRSGGRTNEKLFF. The CDR3, as DNA: TGTGCCAGCAGCCAAGATCGGTCGGGGGGCCGGACTAATGAAAAACTGTTTTTT.